The 2 T cell receptor beta chains presented below share a single source sample, sequenced in a study of cytomegalovirus exposure and HLA in healthy donors (dated by TCRdb to 2016 to 2017). The library was made by the immunoSEQ multiplex PCR assay. This immuneACCESS table, as held by TCRdb, lists in-frame sequences with V and J called but not all clones. Of the missing ones, under half trace to an unresolved V gene in checked studies; the others have no known cause. This sample comprises under 400,000 clones, just over 85% of them detected only once. Together, the top ten hold approximately 0.8% of the sample. The specimen was PBMCs. The receptors were sampled from a woman aged 18-35 years in good health and CMV-seronegative.

The rearrangement uses TRBV2 and TRBJ1-1, with unresolved D. Trimming left V 4 bases short and J 6 bases short, with 9 bases between. The CDR3 covers 12 residues. Germline values: CDR1 SNHLY, CDR2 FYNNEI. In DNA, the CDR3 is TGTGCCAGCAGTGTCTCGGTCGCTGAAGCTTTCTTT. Translation: CASSVSVAEAFF.

The CDR3 sequence is CAWAITANTEAFF. The DNA for the CDR3 is TGTGCCTGGGCTATTACAGCGAACACTGAAGCTTTCTTT. This rearrangement joins TRBV30 to TRBJ1-1; D is undetermined. The CDR3 sequence is 13 residues long. Trimming stripped 5 bases from V and 1 base from J, with 11 bases between. CDR1 and CDR2 (germline): GTSNPN, SVGIG (reference sequence).